These 22 T cell receptor beta chains were all obtained from the same sample, sequenced in a study of T cells in Graves' hyperthyroidism and ophthalmopathy. RNA transcripts were the template for amplifying TCR beta CDR3 regions. First-round RT-PCR of the TCR CDR3 relied on the HTBI primer set. TCRdb passed the multiplex PCR reads through MiXCR, listing each CDR3 protein once. The sample lists about 350,000 distinct CDR3 sequences, about a sixth occurring once. The specimen sequenced was blood. The receptor source for this set is a woman in her 30s with Graves' hyperthyroidism that later progressed to Graves' ophthalmopathy.

This clonotype was seen repeatedly, ten times or more. The rearrangement uses TRBV3-1 and TRBJ1-1, with a possible D match to TRBD1 (6 bases). With 4 bases removed from V and 6 bases from J, the gap between germline ends came to 18 bases. The CDR3 runs to 15 residues. Germline values: CDR1 LGHDT, CDR2 YNNKEL (reference sequence). The DNA of the CDR3 is TGTGCCAGCAGCCCCCACCCGGGGGCAGTCGCTGAAGCTTTCTTT. Amino acids: CASSPHPGAVAEAFF.

J is TRBJ2-7 and V is TRBV28, with D possibly being TRBD2 (6 bases). CDR3 length: 15 amino acids. The germline V gene encodes CDR1 MDHEN and CDR2 SYDVKM. Trimming took 6 bases from V and 4 from J, leaving 19 bases between them. CDR3 sequence (DNA): TGTGCCAGCAGCCAAGGCCCGGGACTCCCGTACGAGCAGTACTTC. This sequence encodes CASSQGPGLPYEQYF.

This clonotype was seen many times. V is TRBV20-1 and J is TRBJ2-7; 11 positions match TRBD2. The CDR3 runs 22 residues. After removal of 0 bases from V and 3 bases from J, the junction contained 25 bases not matched to a gene. Per the germline V gene, CDR1 is DFQATT and CDR2 is SNEGSKA (reference sequence). The CDR3 nucleotides read TGCAGTGCTAGAGATAGAAAAAGGGTGGCGGAATATACCGGGACTAGCGGCTACGAGCAGTACTTC. This gives the protein CSARDRKRVAEYTGTSGYEQYF.

Worth noting for this clonotype: Since a much larger clone is just one base distant, this may be a read error. The chain recombines TRBV10-3 with TRBJ1-1, with TRBD1 matching over 8 bases. Germline CDR1 is ENHRY and CDR2 is SYGVKD. The CDR3 spans 15 residues. V dropped 8 bases and J dropped 5; count of bases not matched to a gene: 13. CDR3 region: CAIAPSDRVGTEAFF. For the CDR3, the DNA is TGTGCCATCGCACCGTCGGACAGGGTTGGGACTGAAGCTTTCTTT.

This clonotype was counted many times. The V and J genes are TRBV28 and TRBJ1-4; weak D call: TRBD1 (5 bases). V lost 4 bases to trimming and J lost 3 bases, with 15 bases between them. This CDR3 is built from 16 residues. Germline V lookup: CDR1 MDHEN, CDR2 SYDVKM. In DNA, the CDR3 is TGTGCCAGCAGTTATGCCTGGGGGGGGTCTAATGAAAAACTGTTTTTT. The encoded protein is CASSYAWGGSNEKLFF.

This clonotype was picked up many times. The rearrangement links TRBV24-1 to TRBJ1-5; no definite D call. Deletions cut 3 bases from V and 4 bases from J, with 9 bases between. Germline CDR1 and CDR2: KGHDR and SFDVKD. This CDR3 comprises 14 residues. This CDR3 is CATSDNWGNQPQHF. The CDR3 coding sequence is TGTGCCACCAGTGATAACTGGGGAAATCAGCCCCAGCATTTT.

This clonotype was counted a few times. V is TRBV4-1 and J is TRBJ2-3; perhaps TRBD1 as D (6 bases). Germline CDR1 and CDR2: MGHRA and YSYEKL. The CDR3 totals 16 residues. The V end was cut by 4 bases, the J end by 2 bases, with 16 bases between. The CDR3 sequence: CASSPGRDRSTDTQYF. In DNA form, the CDR3 reads TGCGCCAGCAGCCCAGGTCGAGACAGGTCCACAGATACGCAGTATTTT.

The chain links TRBV19 to TRBJ1-6; D is ambiguous. Trimming removed 7 bases from V and 1 base from J, with 8 bases in between. The germline V gene encodes CDR1 LNHDA and CDR2 SQIVND (reference sequence). This CDR3 is 14 amino acids long. CDR3 DNA sequence: TGTGCCAGTAAGAAGGAGTCCTATAATTCACCCCTCCACTTT. This gives the protein CASKKESYNSPLHF.

This clonotype has a count of ten or more. The V call is TRBV27, the J call TRBJ1-4; D gene uncertain. The CDR3 is 16 amino acids. Trimming stripped 2 bases from V and 7 bases from J, with 17 bases between. CDR1 is MNHEY and CDR2 is SMNVEV in the germline V gene (reference sequence). The CDR3 here is CASSLNVGVGGEKLFF. DNA for the CDR3: TGTGCCAGCAGTTTAAATGTTGGGGTTGGCGGTGAAAAACTGTTTTTT.

The genes are TRBV19 and TRBJ2-7; 11 bases map to TRBD1. The V gene end was trimmed by 3 bases and the J gene end by 0 bases; junction bases not matched to a gene: 1. Germline CDR1 LNHDA, CDR2 SQIVND (reference sequence). The CDR3 consists of 15 residues. CDR3 sequence reads: CASSMGTGGSYEQYF. The CDR3 DNA follows: TGTGCCAGTAGTATGGGGACAGGGGGCTCCTACGAGCAGTACTTC.

This clonotype has a handful of counts. V is TRBV2 and J is TRBJ2-1; a possible D gene is TRBD1 (5 bases). The CDR3 loop spans 11 amino acids. V dropped 4 bases and J dropped 10 bases, with 8 bases sitting between them. Germline loops: CDR1 SNHLY, CDR2 FYNNEI. CDR3 amino acids: CASSGSGEQFF. The CDR3 DNA reads TGTGCCAGCAGTGGGTCAGGGGAGCAGTTCTTC.

V gene TRBV7-9 combines with J gene TRBJ1-2, with unresolved D. Looked up from germline, CDR1 is SEHNR and CDR2 is FQNEAQ (reference sequence). V was shortened by 3 bases and J by 7 bases, with 15 bases between the two germline ends. The CDR3 spans 14 residues. CDR3 region: CASSFSGGSSGYTF. CDR3 coding DNA: TGTGCCAGCAGCTTTTCAGGAGGGTCCTCTGGCTACACCTTC.

The sample holds a few counts of this clonotype. The chain employs TRBV10-2 and TRBJ2-7; TRBD2 is a possible D gene (5 bases). Germline V gene lookup returns CDR1 WSHSY and CDR2 SAAADI. The V end lost 6 bases, the J end lost 3 bases, and 9 bases lay between the germline ends. This CDR3 region has 12 residues. This CDR3 is CASRTTYYEQYF. The CDR3, as DNA: TGCGCCAGCAGGACTACATACTACGAGCAGTACTTC.

This clonotype was seen only a few times. This chain connects TRBV9 to TRBJ2-4, with D perhaps assigned TRBD1 or TRBD2 (5 bases each). Trimming stripped 7 bases from V and 0 bases from J, with 5 bases between. The germline gives CDR1 SGDLS, CDR2 YYNGEE. This CDR3 spans 12 amino acids. CDR3 sequence: CASGGAKNIQYF. The CDR3 DNA reads TGTGCCAGCGGGGGAGCCAAAAACATTCAGTACTTC.

This clonotype was picked up many times. V usage is TRBV3-1 and J usage is TRBJ2-3; 11 nucleotides align to TRBD2. The CDR3 spans 16 residues. From germline, CDR1 is LGHDT and CDR2 YNNKEL (reference sequence). The J segment lost 5 bases and the V segment lost 3 bases, leaving 7 bases of the junction unmatched. The CDR3 bases are TGTGCCAGCAGCCACACTAGCGGGGGCATGGAAGATACGCAGTATTTT. Translation: CASSHTSGGMEDTQYF.

This clonotype was found many times. The chain employs TRBV11-3 and TRBJ2-3, with 10 positions matching TRBD2. CDR1 SGHNT and CDR2 YENEEA come from the germline V gene. V shed 5 bases, J shed 5 bases, and the junction held 16 bases outside the gene matches. This CDR3 region has 18 residues. CDR3 coding DNA: TGTGCCAGCAGCAGAGGACTAGCGGAAACCTGGAACCGAGATACGCAGTATTTT. Protein sequence: CASSRGLAETWNRDTQYF.

As to this clonotype: This may be a read error, as it is one base from a much larger clone. The rearrangement links TRBV28 to TRBJ1-2, with a tentative D call TRBD1 (6 bases). In germline, CDR1 is MDHEN, CDR2 SYDVKM. CDR3 length equals 14 residues. This CDR3 is CASSPQGFDYGDTF. The DNA of the CDR3 is TGTGCCAGCAGTCCACAGGGTTTTGACTATGGCGACACCTTC.

The chain carries TRBV5-5 and TRBJ1-4; D is uncertain. Trimming took off 1 base at V and 0 bases at J, with 19 bases between the two ends. The CDR3 consists of 19 residues. Germline V gene sequence: CDR1 SGHKS, CDR2 YYEKEE (reference sequence). CDR3 bases: TGTGCCAGCAGCTTGTTGGGAGTCCCGACGTTTTCAACTAATGAAAAACTGTTTTTT. It encodes CASSLLGVPTFSTNEKLFF.

This clonotype was seen only a few times. The rearrangement links TRBV7-9 to TRBJ1-2; maybe TRBD1 (5 bases). Germline V lookup: CDR1 SEHNR, CDR2 FQNEAQ (reference sequence). This CDR3 region has 16 residues. Deletions cut 7 bases from V and 0 bases from J, with 18 bases between. As DNA, the CDR3 is TGTGCCAGCAACGGAGGGACGGAGAGAGCTAACTATGGCTACACCTTC. This translates into CASNGGTERANYGYTF.

In nucleotides, the CDR3 is TGTGCCAGCAGCTCAACGACAGGGCCGGTCAATGAGCAGTTCTTC. Translation gives CASSSTTGPVNEQFF. This chain connects TRBV11-2 to TRBJ2-1; TRBD1 agrees at 7 bases. The CDR3 covers 15 residues. Trimming cost V 4 bases and J 6 bases; bases outside gene matches: 9. CDR1 and CDR2 from the germline V gene are SGHAT and FQNNGV.

This clonotype was observed a few times. This chain uses TRBV6-5 with TRBJ1-5; D uncertain. There are 16 residues in the CDR3. V dropped 3 bases and J dropped 7 bases, with 19 bases sitting between them. Germline CDR1 MNHEY, CDR2 SVGAGI. The DNA of the CDR3 is TGTGCCAGCAGTTATGGTTTGCGGGGAGGCGGGCAGCCCCAGCATTTT. As protein: CASSYGLRGGGQPQHF.

The sample holds many counts of this clonotype. The chain couples TRBV5-1 to TRBJ1-1; D is ambiguous. Germline V gene lookup returns CDR1 SGHRS and CDR2 YFSETQ. The germline V and J ends were trimmed by 3 bases and 6 bases, with 12 bases remaining between them. The CDR3 covers 13 residues. CDR3 region: CASSSLDGPEAFF. In DNA form, the CDR3 reads TGCGCCAGCAGCTCGTTAGACGGTCCTGAAGCTTTCTTT. The full variable domain, rest sourced from reference TRBV5-1 and TRBJ1-1, is KAGVTQTPRYLIKTRGQQVTLSCSPISGHRSVSWYQQTPGQGLQFLFEYFSETQRNKGNFPGRFSGRQFSNSRSEMNVSTLELGDSALYLCASSSLDGPEAFFGQGTRLTVV.